This T cell receptor (beta chain) was documented in a study of control samples from healthy donors and cancer patients. Trimming at V came to 5 bases and at J to 5 bases, leaving 8 bases not matched to a gene. Germline CDR1 reads LGHNA; CDR2 reads YSLEER. The CDR3 is made up of 15 amino acids. Only in-frame clones appear in the TCRdb table, and some are missing; sequencing was by immunoSEQ multiplex PCR. This table has roughly 130,000 clones, 75% to 95% appearing once. The sequence was obtained from a man between 18 and 29 years old in good health. The specimen sequenced was blood. The chain has TRBV4-3 and TRBJ2-5; 10 bases match TRBD2. CDR3: CASSFRLAGGETQYF. The CDR3 nucleotides are TGCGCCAGCAGCTTCCGACTAGCGGGTGGGGAGACCCAGTACTTC.